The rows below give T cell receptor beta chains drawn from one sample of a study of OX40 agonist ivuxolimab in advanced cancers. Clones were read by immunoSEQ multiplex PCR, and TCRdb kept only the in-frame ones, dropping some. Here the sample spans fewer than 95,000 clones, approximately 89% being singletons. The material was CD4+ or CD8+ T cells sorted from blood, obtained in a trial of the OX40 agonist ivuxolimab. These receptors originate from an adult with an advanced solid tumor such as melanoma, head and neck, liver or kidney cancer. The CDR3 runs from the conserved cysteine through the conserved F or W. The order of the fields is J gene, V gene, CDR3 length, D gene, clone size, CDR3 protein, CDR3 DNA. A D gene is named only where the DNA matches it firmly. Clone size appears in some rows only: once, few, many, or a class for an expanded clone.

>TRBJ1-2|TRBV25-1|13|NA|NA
CASSEKGVGGYTF
TGTGCCAGCAGTGAAAAAGGGGTTGGTGGCTACACCTTC
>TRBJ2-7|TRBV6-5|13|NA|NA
CASSFTSSYEQYF
TGTGCCAGCAGTTTCACTAGCTCCTACGAGCAGTACTTC
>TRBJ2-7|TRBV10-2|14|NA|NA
CASSEFTGTYEQYF
TGCGCCAGCAGTGAGTTTACGGGAACCTACGAGCAGTACTTC
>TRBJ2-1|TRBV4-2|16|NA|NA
CASSQGSVNSYNEQFF
TGTGCCAGCAGCCAAGGGTCTGTCAACTCCTACAATGAGCAGTTCTTC
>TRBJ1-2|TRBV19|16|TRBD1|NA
CASSIGLGQGNYGYTF
TGTGCCAGTAGTATTGGACTGGGACAGGGGAACTATGGCTACACCTTC
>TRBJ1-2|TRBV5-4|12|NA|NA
CASSLDFYGYTF
TGTGCCAGCAGCTTGGACTTCTATGGCTACACCTTC
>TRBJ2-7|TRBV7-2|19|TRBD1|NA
CASSSLGQSSRTLSYEQYF
TGTGCCAGCAGCTCGTTGGGACAGTCCAGCAGGACTCTCTCCTACGAGCAGTACTTC
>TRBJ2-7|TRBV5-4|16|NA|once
CASSWSSGRGRREQYF
TGTGCCAGCAGCTGGTCTAGCGGACGGGGGCGTCGTGAGCAGTACTTC
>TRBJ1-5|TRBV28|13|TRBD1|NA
CASGQGTNQPQHF
TGTGCCAGCGGACAGGGGACGAATCAGCCCCAGCATTTT
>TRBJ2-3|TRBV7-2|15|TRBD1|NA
CASSLRTGGGDTQYF
TGTGCCAGCAGCTTAAGGACAGGGGGCGGAGATACGCAGTATTTT
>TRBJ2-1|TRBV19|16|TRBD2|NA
CASAAPASGRSDEQFF
TGTGCCAGTGCCGCCCCGGCGAGCGGGAGAAGTGATGAGCAGTTCTTC
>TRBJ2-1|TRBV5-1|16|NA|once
CASSPSAISSYNEQFF
TGCGCCAGCAGCCCTAGCGCCATTAGCTCCTACAATGAGCAGTTCTTC
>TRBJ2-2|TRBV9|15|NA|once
CASSVEAAYTGELFF
TGTGCCAGCAGCGTAGAAGCGGCGTACACCGGGGAGCTGTTTTTT
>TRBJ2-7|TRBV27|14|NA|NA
CASSLNVLTYEQYF
TGTGCCAGCAGTTTAAATGTATTGACCTACGAGCAGTACTTC
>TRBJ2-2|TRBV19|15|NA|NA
CASSRGRANTGELFF
TGTGCCAGTAGCAGGGGGAGGGCGAACACCGGGGAGCTGTTTTTT
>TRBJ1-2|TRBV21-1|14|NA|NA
CASSSSQGHHGYTF
TGTGCCAGCAGCAGCTCACAGGGTCATCATGGCTACACCTTC
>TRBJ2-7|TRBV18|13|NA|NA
CASSPLRLGEQYF
TGTGCCAGCTCACCGTTGAGGTTAGGCGAGCAGTACTTC
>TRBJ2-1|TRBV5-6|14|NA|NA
CASSAGLGYNEQFF
TGTGCCAGCAGCGCTGGACTCGGCTACAATGAGCAGTTCTTC
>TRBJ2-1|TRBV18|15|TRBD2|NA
CASSIMGLADNEQFF
TGTGCCAGCTCGATCATGGGACTAGCCGACAATGAGCAGTTCTTC
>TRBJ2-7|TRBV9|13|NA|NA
CASSVVPGYEQYF
TGTGCCAGCAGCGTAGTCCCAGGGTACGAGCAGTACTTC
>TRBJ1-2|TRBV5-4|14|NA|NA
CASSLDSRDGGYTF
TGTGCCAGCAGCTTGGATTCCAGGGATGGGGGCTACACCTTC
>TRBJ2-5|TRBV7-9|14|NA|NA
CASSLASGEETQYF
TGTGCCAGCAGCTTAGCGTCAGGGGAAGAGACCCAGTACTTC
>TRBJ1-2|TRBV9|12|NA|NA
CASSPPLGGYTF
TGTGCCAGCAGCCCCCCCCTTGGGGGCTACACCTTC
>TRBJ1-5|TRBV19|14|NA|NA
CASSQTVSYQPQHF
TGTGCCAGTAGTCAGACAGTATCGTATCAGCCCCAGCATTTT
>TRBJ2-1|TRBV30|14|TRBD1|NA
CAWSLGTEDNEQFF
TGTGCCTGGAGTTTGGGGACAGAAGACAATGAGCAGTTCTTC
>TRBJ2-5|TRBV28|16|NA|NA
CASSFPPGTYQETQYF
TGTGCCAGCAGTTTCCCCCCAGGAACGTACCAAGAGACCCAGTACTTC
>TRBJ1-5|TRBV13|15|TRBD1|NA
CASSFSRTGSQPQHF
TGTGCCAGCAGCTTTAGTCGGACAGGGAGTCAGCCCCAGCATTTT
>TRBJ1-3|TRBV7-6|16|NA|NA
CASSFRPGGAGNTIYF
TGTGCCAGCAGCTTTAGGCCCGGAGGAGCTGGAAACACCATATATTTT
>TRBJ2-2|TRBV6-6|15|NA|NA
CASSYIPGDTGELFF
TGTGCCAGCAGTTACATCCCAGGGGACACCGGGGAGCTGTTTTTT
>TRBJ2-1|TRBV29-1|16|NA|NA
CSVVQGRTPGYNEQFF
TGCAGCGTTGTACAGGGGAGGACCCCCGGTTACAATGAGCAGTTCTTC
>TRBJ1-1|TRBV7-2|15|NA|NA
CASSLAGTDHTEAFF
TGTGCCAGCAGCTTAGCAGGGACGGACCACACTGAAGCTTTCTTT
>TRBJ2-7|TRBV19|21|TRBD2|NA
CASSSIRYSPGLAGGPYEQYF
TGTGCCAGTAGTTCTATCAGATATTCCCCGGGACTAGCGGGAGGGCCCTACGAGCAGTACTTC
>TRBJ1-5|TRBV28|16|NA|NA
CASSLRAGVNNQPQHF
TGTGCCAGCAGTTTACGAGCCGGGGTTAACAATCAGCCCCAGCATTTT
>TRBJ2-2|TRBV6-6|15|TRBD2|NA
CAKRYGTTTTGELFF
TGTGCCAAACGGTATGGGACTACAACAACCGGGGAGCTGTTTTTT
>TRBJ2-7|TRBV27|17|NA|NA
CASSLFGGPLSGDEQYF
TGTGCCAGCAGTTTATTCGGGGGACCCCTCTCCGGGGACGAGCAGTACTTC
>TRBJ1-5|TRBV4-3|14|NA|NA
CASSQDGANQPQHF
TGCGCCAGCAGCCAAGATGGGGCCAATCAGCCCCAGCATTTT
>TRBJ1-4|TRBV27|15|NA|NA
CASSPWTQGNEKLFF
TGTGCCAGCAGTCCCTGGACCCAAGGAAATGAAAAACTGTTTTTT
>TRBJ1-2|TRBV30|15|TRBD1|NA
CTCNLYGDRYYGYTF
TGTACCTGCAACCTTTACGGGGACAGGTACTATGGCTACACCTTC
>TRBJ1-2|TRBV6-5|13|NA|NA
CASMRQLNYGYTF
TGTGCCAGCATGAGACAGCTCAACTATGGCTACACCTTC
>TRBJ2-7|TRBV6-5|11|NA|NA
CAATGRGEQYF
TGTGCCGCCACGGGGCGGGGCGAGCAGTACTTC
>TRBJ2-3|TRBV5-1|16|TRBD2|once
CASSLILAESTDTQYF
TGCGCCAGCAGCTTGATACTAGCGGAAAGCACAGATACGCAGTATTTT
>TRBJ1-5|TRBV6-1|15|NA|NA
CASSESYRGNQPQHF
TGTGCCAGCAGTGAATCGTACAGGGGCAATCAGCCCCAGCATTTT
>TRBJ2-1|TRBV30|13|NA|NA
CAWSLTSGTKSFF
TGTGCCTGGAGCTTAACCTCCGGGACCAAGTCGTTCTTC
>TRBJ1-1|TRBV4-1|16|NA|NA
CASSHPLDLGGTEAFF
TGCGCCAGCAGCCACCCCCTTGACCTCGGGGGCACTGAAGCTTTCTTT
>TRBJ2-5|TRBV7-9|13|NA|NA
CASSFAASETQYF
TGTGCCAGCAGCTTCGCAGCATCAGAGACCCAGTACTTC
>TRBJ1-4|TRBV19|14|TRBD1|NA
CASSVDRGWEKLFF
TGTGCCAGTAGTGTGGACAGGGGTTGGGAAAAACTGTTTTTT
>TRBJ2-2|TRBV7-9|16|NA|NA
CASSLIRLVRAGELFF
TGTGCCAGCAGCTTAATCCGACTAGTTCGTGCCGGGGAGCTGTTTTTT
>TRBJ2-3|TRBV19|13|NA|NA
CASKLDAADTQYF
TGTGCCAGTAAATTGGATGCGGCAGATACGCAGTATTTT
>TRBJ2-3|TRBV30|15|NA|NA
CAWSGAPGGTDTQYF
TGTGCCTGGAGTGGGGCACCGGGCGGTACAGATACGCAGTATTTT
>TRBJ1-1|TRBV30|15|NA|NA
CAWSRITAPNTEAFF
TGTGCCTGGAGTCGAATAACAGCGCCGAACACTGAAGCTTTCTTT
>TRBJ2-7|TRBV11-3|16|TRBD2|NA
CASSLATAGGSYEQYF
TGTGCCAGCAGCTTAGCGACAGCGGGAGGGTCCTACGAGCAGTACTTC
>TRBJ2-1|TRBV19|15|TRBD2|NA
CASSNGREGYNEQFF
TGTGCCAGTAGTAATGGGCGGGAGGGCTACAATGAGCAGTTCTTC